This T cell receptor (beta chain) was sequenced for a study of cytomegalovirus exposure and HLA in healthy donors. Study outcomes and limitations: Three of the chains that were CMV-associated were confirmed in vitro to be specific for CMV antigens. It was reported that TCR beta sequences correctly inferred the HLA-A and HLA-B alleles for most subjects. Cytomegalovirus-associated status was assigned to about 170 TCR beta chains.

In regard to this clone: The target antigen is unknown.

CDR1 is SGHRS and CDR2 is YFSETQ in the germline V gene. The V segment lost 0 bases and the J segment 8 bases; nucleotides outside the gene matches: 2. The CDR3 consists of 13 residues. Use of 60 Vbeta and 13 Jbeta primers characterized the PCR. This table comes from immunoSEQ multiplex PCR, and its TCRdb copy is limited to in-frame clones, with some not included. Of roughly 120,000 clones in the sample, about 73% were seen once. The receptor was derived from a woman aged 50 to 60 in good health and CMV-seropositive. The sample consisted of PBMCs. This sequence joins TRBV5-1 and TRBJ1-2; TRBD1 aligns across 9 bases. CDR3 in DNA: TGCGCCAGCAGCTTGGACAGGGGGCACGGCTACACCTTC. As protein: CASSLDRGHGYTF.